These 32 T cell receptor beta chains were sequenced from one sample in a study of CD8 T cells in Susac syndrome. An amount of RNA that ranged from roughly 0.45 to 1 ug was reverse transcribed with random hexamers. Each CDR3 protein is one row after TCRdb ran MiXCR on the immunoSEQ multiplex PCR reads. The data contain 210,000 or so distinct CDR3 sequences, 94% of them singletons. Sequenced material: CD4+ T cells from PBMCs. These receptors were collected from a human donor with Susac syndrome.

The rearrangement links TRBV30 to TRBJ2-3, with D unclear. The CDR3 has 13 residues. Germline loops: CDR1 GTSNPN, CDR2 SVGIG (reference sequence). The V end lost 0 bases, the J end lost 3 bases, and 7 bases lay between the germline ends. The CDR3, as DNA: TGTGCCTGGAGTGTTTCTGGGACAGATACGCAGTATTTT. Its protein is CAWSVSGTDTQYF.

This clonotype came up once. The V call is TRBV18, the J call TRBJ1-1; no firm D call. From germline, CDR1 is KGHSH and CDR2 LQKENI. Trimming took 1 base from V and 3 from J, leaving 12 bases between them. This CDR3 is 15 amino acids long. The CDR3 region is CASSPRELFDTEAFF. The CDR3 nucleotides read TGTGCCAGCTCACCACGTGAGTTGTTCGACACTGAAGCTTTCTTT.

This chain uses TRBV5-1 with TRBJ1-3, with D unclear. The CDR3 sequence is 17 residues long. The V and J ends lost 0 bases and 2 bases respectively, with 15 bases between them. The V gene's germline CDR1 is SGHRS and CDR2 YFSETQ. The chain's CDR3 is CASSLAGVTTTGNTIYF. Written as DNA, the CDR3 is TGCGCCAGCAGCTTGGCCGGGGTAACAACAACTGGAAACACCATATATTTT.

Only one count was recorded for this clonotype. The chain employs TRBV27 and TRBJ1-5, with a tentative D call TRBD1 (6 bases). Germline V CDR1 and CDR2: MNHEY, SMNVEV (reference sequence). The CDR3 consists of 13 residues. V gave up 8 bases and J gave up 4 bases, with 12 bases separating them. The CDR3 loop is CASGRQVNQPQHF. The DNA of the CDR3 is TGTGCCAGCGGGAGACAGGTTAATCAGCCCCAGCATTTT.

The gene calls are TRBV20-1 and TRBJ2-6, with 7 bases aligning to TRBD1. Germline V gene sequence: CDR1 DFQATT, CDR2 SNEGSKA (reference sequence). CDR3 length equals 13 residues. The CDR3 sequence: CGPGGPGANVLTF. In DNA, the CDR3 is TGCGGACCAGGGGGTCCTGGGGCCAACGTCCTGACTTTC.

The chain carries TRBV4-2 and TRBJ2-7; TRBD1 or TRBD2 may be the D gene (6 bases each). Germline CDR1 reads LGHNA; CDR2 reads YNFKEQ. CDR3 length: 15 amino acids. Trimming removed 4 bases at V and 9 bases at J, with 22 bases between. CDR3 in amino acids: CASSPGAGTALGQYF. The DNA for the CDR3 is TGTGCCAGCAGCCCGGGGGCAGGCACAGCCTTAGGGCAGTACTTC.

This clonotype was counted once. The gene calls are TRBV28 and TRBJ1-4, with D hard to call. The CDR3 is 11 amino acids. The germline gives CDR1 MDHEN, CDR2 SYDVKM. Trimming cost V 7 bases and J 9 bases, with 9 bases left between them. The CDR3 DNA is TGTGCCAGCATGCTTGGGAAAAAACTGTTTTTT. Translating it yields CASMLGKKLFF.

The V gene is TRBV7-3, the J gene TRBJ1-6; D is unclear. The germline V and J ends were trimmed by 2 bases and 6 bases, with 8 bases remaining between them. The CDR3 is 14 amino acids. Germline V gives CDR1 SGHTA, CDR2 FQGTGA. This chain's CDR3 is CASSLQPTNSPLHF. The CDR3 bases are TGTGCCAGCAGCTTACAACCGACTAATTCACCCCTCCACTTT. The full variable domain, with the rest looked up from reference TRBV7-3 and TRBJ1-6, is GAGVSQTPSNKVTEKGKYVELRCDPISGHTALYWYRQSLGQGPEFLIYFQGTGAADDSGLPNDRFFAVRPEGSVSTLKIQRTERGDSAVYLCASSLQPTNSPLHFGNGTRLTVT.

This chain links TRBV20-1 with TRBJ1-5; 10 nucleotides match TRBD1. Germline values: CDR1 DFQATT, CDR2 SNEGSKA (reference sequence). J gave up 0 bases and V 7 bases, and 9 bases lay outside the gene matches. This CDR3 comprises 16 residues. The CDR3 DNA follows: TGCAGTGTCTCAAGACAGGGGGCTCATAGCAATCAGCCCCAGCATTTT. This translates into CSVSRQGAHSNQPQHF.

The V call is TRBV11-2, the J call TRBJ2-7; D might be TRBD1 (5 bases). The germline V and J ends were trimmed by 4 bases and 5 bases, with 18 bases remaining between them. CDR1 SGHAT and CDR2 FQNNGV come from the germline V gene. The CDR3 length is 15 residues. The CDR3 protein is CASSSQLTVSDEQYF. Written as DNA, the CDR3 is TGTGCCAGCAGCTCCCAGCTGACAGTTTCCGACGAGCAGTACTTC.

This clonotype is a singleton in its sample. V usage is TRBV9 and J usage is TRBJ2-3, with 8 bases fitting TRBD2. In germline, CDR1 is SGDLS, CDR2 YYNGEE. The CDR3 is made up of 15 amino acids. V was pared by 4 bases and J by 6 bases, with 10 bases of the junction left unmatched. CDR3 DNA: TGTGCCAGCAGCCCCCCGGGGGGGACAACGGATACGCAGTATTTT. Its protein is CASSPPGGTTDTQYF. Full variable domain (outside the CDR3, taken from reference TRBV9 and TRBJ2-3): DSGVTQTPKHLITATGQRVTLRCSPRSGDLSVYWYQQSLDQGLQFLIQYYNGEERAKGNILERFSAQQFPDLHSELNLSSLELGDSALYFCASSPPGGTTDTQYFGPGTRLTVL.

J is TRBJ2-7 and V is TRBV3-1; 8 bases agree with TRBD1. After removal of 4 bases from V and 3 bases from J, the junction contained 8 bases not matched to a gene. CDR1 is LGHDT and CDR2 is YNNKEL in the germline V gene (reference sequence). The CDR3 length is 15 residues. The chain's CDR3 is CASSPQTGQVYEQYF. DNA for the CDR3: TGTGCCAGCAGCCCCCAAACGGGACAGGTCTACGAGCAGTACTTC.

The chain joins TRBV29-1 to TRBJ2-3; D unresolved. Germline V gene lookup returns CDR1 SQVTM and CDR2 ANQGSEA. The CDR3 length is 14 residues. The V end was cut by 2 bases, the J end by 2 bases, with 11 bases between. The chain's CDR3 is CSVEISRATDTQYF. CDR3 coding DNA: TGCAGCGTTGAAATTTCCAGAGCCACAGATACGCAGTATTTT.

The V gene is TRBV7-2, the J gene TRBJ2-2, with 10 bases that match TRBD2. The CDR3 has 19 residues. Germline-derived CDR1 and CDR2 are SGHTA and FQGNSA. J lost 6 bases, V lost 5 bases, and 18 bases had no gene match. DNA of the CDR3: TGTGCCAGCAGCCCGCGACTAGCGGGCTCTACTCCGAGCGCCGGGGAGCTGTTTTTT. It translates to CASSPRLAGSTPSAGELFF.

This clonotype occurred once. The rearrangement joins TRBV6-2 or TRBV6-3 to TRBJ1-5; D call uncertain. The CDR3 runs to 12 residues. Germline CDR1 MNHEY, CDR2 SVGEGT. V lost 2 bases, J lost 9 bases, and 8 bases lay in between. CDR3 in amino acids: CASSYPRMPQHF. In DNA form, the CDR3 reads TGTGCCAGCAGTTACCCACGGATGCCCCAGCATTTT.

There are a few counts of this clonotype. The chain has TRBV6-5 and TRBJ1-2, with a possible D match to TRBD1 (6 bases). V was cut by 10 bases and J by 2 bases, with 17 bases left in between. CDR1 is MNHEY, CDR2 SVGAGI, per germline. The CDR3 is made up of 14 amino acids. CDR3 region: CATRQESRNYGYTF. DNA of the CDR3: TGTGCCACCCGACAGGAGAGCAGGAACTATGGCTACACCTTC.

Regarding this clonotype: One end of the junction varies from germline; a read error may be responsible. The rearrangement links TRBV30 to TRBJ2-2; 8 bases align to TRBD1. Germline V CDR1 and CDR2: GTSNPN, SVGIG (reference sequence). This CDR3 has 15 residues. The CDR3 nucleotides read TGTGCCCGGAGGGGAGACAGGGGGAACACCGGGGAGCTGTTTTTT. This sequence encodes CARRGDRGNTGELFF.

The chain couples TRBV27 to TRBJ1-1; TRBD1 might be the D (6 bases). The CDR3 has 14 residues. V was trimmed by 7 bases and J by 5 bases, leaving 17 bases between them. Germline V gene sequence: CDR1 MNHEY, CDR2 SMNVEV (reference sequence). The CDR3 loop is CASTERGGSTEAFF. The CDR3 DNA sequence: TGTGCCAGCACCGAGAGGGGGGGGTCAACTGAAGCTTTCTTT.

The CDR3 loop is CATSRDLPGGGEKLFF. DNA of the CDR3: TGTGCCACCAGCAGAGATCTCCCAGGGGGCGGTGAAAAACTGTTTTTT. The chain links TRBV15 to TRBJ1-4; 8 positions match TRBD1. Looked up from germline, CDR1 is LNHNV and CDR2 is YYDKDF (reference sequence). This CDR3 has 16 residues. Losses at the gene ends were 0 bases for V and 7 bases for J; bases not matched to a gene: 7.

CDR3 region: CASSLDALYGYTF. In DNA form, the CDR3 reads TGCGCCAGCAGCTTGGATGCACTCTATGGCTACACCTTC. The chain joins TRBV5-1 to TRBJ1-2; no definite D call. CDR1 and CDR2 (germline): SGHRS, YFSETQ. This CDR3 spans 13 amino acids. V gave up 0 bases and J gave up 4 bases, with 7 bases separating them.

The sample holds a few counts of this clonotype. The rearrangement links TRBV20-1 to TRBJ2-3; D uncertain. The germline CDR1 and CDR2 sequences are DFQATT and SNEGSKA (reference sequence). This CDR3 contains 17 residues. V lost 0 bases and J 7 bases, leaving 23 bases between the germline ends. The CDR3 nucleotides are TGCAGTGCTAGAGATCTCGGTTTTCAGGACGGACGGTATACGCAGTATTTT. Encoded protein: CSARDLGFQDGRYTQYF.

The rearrangement links TRBV30 to TRBJ2-1; 12 bases match TRBD2. Germline V CDR1 and CDR2: GTSNPN, SVGIG (reference sequence). The CDR3 has 16 amino acids. The trim removed 5 bases at V and 1 base at J, leaving 6 bases unmatched. CDR3 nucleotide sequence: TGTGCCTGGGAGGAACTAGCGGGGGGTTCCTACAATGAGCAGTTCTTC. It yields the protein CAWEELAGGSYNEQFF.

This sequence joins TRBV28 and TRBJ2-3; D remains unclear. The length of the CDR3 is 16 residues. Germline lookup yields CDR1 MDHEN and CDR2 SYDVKM. V dropped 2 bases and J dropped 2 bases, with 14 bases sitting between them. CDR3 sequence: CASSLRQAPATDTQYF. The DNA for the CDR3 is TGTGCCAGCAGTTTACGTCAGGCGCCTGCCACAGATACGCAGTATTTT.

The V call is TRBV18, the J call TRBJ2-7; 7 bases agree with TRBD1. Germline CDR1 KGHSH, CDR2 LQKENI. Trimming at V came to 1 base and at J to 3 bases, leaving 9 bases not matched to a gene. The CDR3 spans 16 residues. CDR3 DNA: TGTGCCAGCTCACCACGGCCGACAGGGTCCCTCTACGAGCAGTACTTC. Its translation is CASSPRPTGSLYEQYF.

The chain uses TRBV20-1 and TRBJ2-1, with a tentative D call TRBD2 (7 bases). The ends were cut back, 2 bases at V and 6 bases at J, with 8 bases in the middle. Germline V CDR1 and CDR2: DFQATT, SNEGSKA (reference sequence). The CDR3 extends over 12 amino acids. CDR3 coding DNA: TGCAGTGCTAGAAGGGGGGGCAATGAGCAGTTCTTC. Amino acids: CSARRGGNEQFF.

V and J are TRBV3-1 and TRBJ2-7, with D possibly being TRBD1 (7 bases). Germline CDR1 is LGHDT and CDR2 is YNNKEL (reference sequence). V lost 4 bases and J lost 4, with 17 bases in between. The CDR3 spans 15 residues. CDR3 protein: CASSLPGGRSYEQYF. CDR3 DNA sequence: TGTGCCAGCAGCCTACCAGGGGGGCGTTCGTACGAGCAGTACTTC.

The V and J genes are TRBV20-1 and TRBJ1-1, with D perhaps TRBD1 (5 bases). The CDR3 runs 12 residues. Germline lookup yields CDR1 DFQATT and CDR2 SNEGSKA (reference sequence). The chain's CDR3 is CRPGPRDTEAFF. The CDR3, as DNA: TGCAGGCCGGGACCCCGCGACACTGAAGCTTTCTTT.

The CDR3 nucleotides are TGTGCCAGCAGCCCAACAGGGAGCGAGCAGTACTTC. Its translation: CASSPTGSEQYF. The gene calls are TRBV3-1 and TRBJ2-7; tentative D call: TRBD1 (6 bases). Germline V gene data show CDR1 as LGHDT and CDR2 as YNNKEL (reference sequence). Trimming shortened V by 4 bases and J by 6 bases, and 10 bases separated the two germline ends. There are 12 residues in the CDR3.

The chain links TRBV24-1 to TRBJ2-3; 11 nucleotides match TRBD2. CDR1 KGHDR and CDR2 SFDVKD come from the germline V gene. The J segment lost 1 base and the V segment lost 5 bases, leaving 10 bases of the junction unmatched. The CDR3 runs to 18 residues. CDR3 in DNA: TGTGCCACCAGTGGTCAAGCCGGGACTAGCGGTCGCACAGATACGCAGTATTTT. The encoded protein is CATSGQAGTSGRTDTQYF.

Turning to this clonotype: One junction end does not reproduce the germline sequence, and a read error may be involved. This sequence joins TRBV12-3 or TRBV12-4 and TRBJ1-5; 8 bases fit TRBD1. The CDR3 is 14 amino acids. The CDR3 sequence is CASSWTGQNPPQHF. In DNA form, the CDR3 reads TGTGCCAGCAGCTGGACAGGGCAAAATCCGCCCCAGCATTTT.

This chain joins TRBV5-1 and TRBJ2-1, with D possibly being TRBD1 or TRBD2 (5 bases each). Per germline, CDR1 SGHRS and CDR2 YFSETQ. This CDR3 spans 14 amino acids. V gave up 0 bases and J gave up 7 bases, with 11 bases separating them. CDR3 sequence: CASSLDFGANEQFF. The CDR3 DNA sequence: TGCGCCAGCAGCTTGGATTTCGGGGCAAATGAGCAGTTCTTC.

DNA for the CDR3: TGCGCCAGCAGCCTCGAGGGGGCCCACGAGCAGTACTTC. Encoded protein: CASSLEGAHEQYF. The chain recombines TRBV5-1 with TRBJ2-7, with 7 nucleotides matching TRBD1. J lost 5 bases, V lost 4 bases, and 6 bases had no gene match. Germline V gives CDR1 SGHRS, CDR2 YFSETQ. This CDR3 spans 13 amino acids.